Here is one T cell receptor (beta chain) with its context. The sample contains more than one DNA sequence encoding this CDR3. Sequencing was performed with immunoSEQ multiplex PCR; in TCRdb, only in-frame clones are kept and a portion is missing. The repertoire holds about 2 million clones, with 85% to 95% as singletons. This sample was taken from a study of shared clonotypes between healthy human individuals. Across the whole study: Three men and a couple of women, aged 18 to 49, were donors.

The donors were all Caucasian adults (living in Nashville, Tennessee). Trimming removed 1 base at V and 1 base at J, with 5 bases between. This CDR3 is 15 amino acids long. CDR1 is MNHEY, CDR2 SMNVEV, per germline (reference sequence). The receptor was isolated from a man younger than 35 in good health. V gene TRBV27 combines with J gene TRBJ2-6; D is ambiguous. The sequencing input was naive CD4+ T cells sorted from blood. Regarding subset: CD45RA+ positively selected. CDR3 in amino acids: CASSLLGSGANVLTF. The CDR3 coding sequence is TGTGCCAGCAGTTTATTAGGGTCTGGGGCCAACGTCCTGACTTTC.